These T cell receptor beta chains were read from a single sample in a study of blood T cell repertoires in COVID-19. This table comes from immunoSEQ multiplex PCR, and its TCRdb copy is limited to in-frame clones, with some not included. This table holds 200,000 to 250,000 clones, about 90% found once. What was sequenced was peripheral blood. These TCRs come from a man aged 30 to 45 with COVID-19, enrolled during active disease. CDR3s include the opening cysteine and the closing phenylalanine or tryptophan. The D gene is left open where the match is weak. The size entry is marked missing in some rows and otherwise reads once, few, many or a size class.

j_gene: TRBJ1-3
abundance: once
v_gene: TRBV28
d_gene: TRBD1
len: 17
CDR3aa: CASSALTGTGAGNTIYF
CDR3nt: TGTGCCAGCAGTGCCTTAACCGGGACAGGGGCTGGAAACACCATATATTTT

j_gene: TRBJ2-7
abundance: .
v_gene: TRBV6-2/TRBV6-3
d_gene: TRBD1
len: 15
CDR3aa: CASSYRNRGMVMEYF
CDR3nt: TGTGCCAGCAGTTACAGGAACAGGGGAATGGTTATGGAGTACTTC

j_gene: TRBJ1-2
abundance: once
v_gene: TRBV18
d_gene: .
len: 15
CDR3aa: CASSPPSRGFDGYTF
CDR3nt: TGTGCCAGCTCACCCCCGTCCAGGGGTTTTGATGGCTACACCTTC

j_gene: TRBJ2-7
abundance: .
v_gene: TRBV4-3
d_gene: TRBD1
len: 17
CDR3aa: CASSQERGTGLSYEQYF
CDR3nt: TGCGCCAGCAGCCAAGAAAGGGGGACAGGATTGTCCTACGAGCAGTACTTC

j_gene: TRBJ2-7
abundance: .
v_gene: TRBV9
d_gene: .
len: 15
CDR3aa: CASSPRTAPLYEQYF
CDR3nt: TGTGCCAGCAGCCCCCGGACAGCGCCCCTCTACGAGCAGTACTTC

j_gene: TRBJ1-2
abundance: .
v_gene: TRBV9
d_gene: TRBD1
len: 15
CDR3aa: CASSVGTAKNYGYTF
CDR3nt: TGTGCCAGCAGCGTTGGGACAGCGAAGAACTATGGCTACACCTTC

j_gene: TRBJ1-2
abundance: .
v_gene: TRBV27
d_gene: .
len: 13
CDR3aa: CASSFRGGYGYTF
CDR3nt: TGTGCCAGCAGTTTTCGGGGTGGCTATGGCTACACCTTC

j_gene: TRBJ1-4
abundance: .
v_gene: TRBV4-1
d_gene: .
len: 15
CDR3aa: CASSQVTGTNEKLFF
CDR3nt: TGCGCCAGCAGCCAAGTGACGGGAACTAATGAAAAACTGTTTTTT

j_gene: TRBJ1-6
abundance: .
v_gene: TRBV5-4
d_gene: .
len: 17
CDR3aa: CASSFAVSRGGNSPLHF
CDR3nt: TGTGCCAGCAGCTTTGCTGTTAGTCGCGGGGGCAATTCACCCCTCCACTTT

j_gene: TRBJ1-5
abundance: .
v_gene: TRBV12-5
d_gene: .
len: 16
CDR3aa: CASGPTGTHSNQPQHF
CDR3nt: TGTGCTAGTGGTCCGACCGGGACACATAGCAATCAGCCCCAGCATTTT

j_gene: TRBJ1-1
abundance: .
v_gene: TRBV3-1/TRBV3-2
d_gene: .
len: 15
CDR3aa: CASSQPGLGRTEAFF
CDR3nt: TGTGCCAGCAGCCAACCGGGGTTGGGTAGGACTGAAGCTTTCTTT

j_gene: TRBJ2-3
abundance: .
v_gene: TRBV6-1
d_gene: .
len: 16
CDR3aa: CASSEADSDSTDTQYF
CDR3nt: TGTGCCAGCAGTGAAGCGGACTCCGATAGCACAGATACGCAGTATTTT

j_gene: TRBJ1-2
abundance: once
v_gene: TRBV10-3
d_gene: TRBD1
len: 17
CDR3aa: CAISGLGQTSFGYGYTF
CDR3nt: TGTGCCATCAGTGGGTTGGGACAGACCTCTTTTGGCTATGGCTACACCTTC

j_gene: TRBJ1-2
abundance: .
v_gene: TRBV4-2
d_gene: TRBD1
len: 16
CDR3aa: CASSQVSGTDYYGYTF
CDR3nt: TGTGCCAGCAGCCAAGTTTCCGGGACAGATTACTATGGCTACACCTTC

j_gene: TRBJ1-2
abundance: .
v_gene: TRBV28
d_gene: .
len: 13
CDR3aa: CASSPYAYIGYTF
CDR3nt: TGTGCCAGCAGCCCCTACGCCTATATTGGCTACACCTTC

j_gene: TRBJ1-2
abundance: .
v_gene: TRBV6-5
d_gene: .
len: 16
CDR3aa: CASSYSISTGNYGYTF
CDR3nt: TGTGCCAGCAGTTACTCGATAAGTACAGGGAACTATGGCTACACCTTC

j_gene: TRBJ1-3
abundance: .
v_gene: TRBV19
d_gene: .
len: 15
CDR3aa: CASRASWASGNTIYF
CDR3nt: TGTGCCAGTAGAGCCTCTTGGGCCTCTGGAAACACCATATATTTT

j_gene: TRBJ2-1
abundance: .
v_gene: TRBV6-2/TRBV6-3
d_gene: .
len: 17
CDR3aa: CASSNPLWGRRENEQFF
CDR3nt: TGTGCCAGCAGTAACCCTCTGTGGGGGCGCCGGGAAAATGAGCAGTTCTTC

j_gene: TRBJ1-5
abundance: .
v_gene: TRBV5-1
d_gene: TRBD1
len: 16
CDR3aa: CASSLGQGGANQPQHF
CDR3nt: TGCGCCAGCAGCTTGGGACAGGGGGGGGCGAATCAGCCCCAGCATTTT

j_gene: TRBJ2-1
abundance: .
v_gene: TRBV6-5
d_gene: .
len: 15
CDR3aa: CASSYSSLGGAEQFF
CDR3nt: TGTGCCAGCAGTTACTCGTCTCTTGGCGGCGCGGAGCAGTTCTTC

j_gene: TRBJ2-1
abundance: .
v_gene: TRBV11-2
d_gene: .
len: 14
CDR3aa: CASSLGGSGGEQFF
CDR3nt: TGTGCCAGCAGCTTAGGAGGGAGCGGCGGTGAGCAGTTCTTC

j_gene: TRBJ1-4
abundance: .
v_gene: TRBV25-1
d_gene: .
len: 15
CDR3aa: CASSEIVGPSEKLFF
CDR3nt: TGTGCCAGCAGTGAAATCGTGGGCCCTTCTGAAAAACTGTTTTTT

j_gene: TRBJ2-3
abundance: .
v_gene: TRBV6-2/TRBV6-3
d_gene: TRBD1
len: 15
CDR3aa: CASSLNRGFPDTQYF
CDR3nt: TGTGCCAGCAGTTTAAACAGGGGGTTCCCAGATACGCAGTATTTT

j_gene: TRBJ2-7
abundance: .
v_gene: TRBV5-1
d_gene: TRBD1
len: 15
CDR3aa: CASSLYRDRDYEQYF
CDR3nt: TGCGCCAGCAGCTTGTACCGGGACAGGGACTACGAGCAGTACTTC